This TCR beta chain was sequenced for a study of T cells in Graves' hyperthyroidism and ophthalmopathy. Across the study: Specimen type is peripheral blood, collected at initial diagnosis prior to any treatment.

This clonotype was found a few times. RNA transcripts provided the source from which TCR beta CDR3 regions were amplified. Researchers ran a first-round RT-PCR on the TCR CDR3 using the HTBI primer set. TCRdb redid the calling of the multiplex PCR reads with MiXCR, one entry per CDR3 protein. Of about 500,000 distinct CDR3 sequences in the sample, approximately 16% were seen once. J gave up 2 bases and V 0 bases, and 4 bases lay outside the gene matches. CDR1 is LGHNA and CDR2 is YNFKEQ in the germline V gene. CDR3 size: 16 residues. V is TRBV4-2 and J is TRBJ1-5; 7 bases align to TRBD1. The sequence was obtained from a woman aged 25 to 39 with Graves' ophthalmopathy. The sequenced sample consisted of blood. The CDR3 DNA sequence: TGTGCCAGCAGCCAAGATCCTGACAGGGGCAATCAGCCCCAGCATTTT. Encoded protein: CASSQDPDRGNQPQHF.